The next 20 T cell receptor beta chains were all read from a single sample in a study of beta chain features in type 1 diabetes. Study-wide findings and caveats: Type 1 diabetes patients had moderately but significantly shorter TCRB CDR3s in all four CD4+ subsets.

The study reverse transcribed the entire isolated RNA, so it sequenced expressed TCRB transcripts. TCRdb keeps only in-frame clones here, not all; method: immunoSEQ multiplex PCR. The table includes roughly 340,000 clones, roughly 12% detected once. Their target antigens are unknown. Sequencing used naive CD4+ T cells from blood. These receptors were obtained from a woman aged 18-29 years with type 1 diabetes.

V and J are TRBV2 and TRBJ2-2; 7 bases match TRBD2. Germline CDR1 and CDR2: SNHLY and FYNNEI. V trimming: 0 bases; J trimming: 10 bases; junction bases outside the gene matches: 5. CDR3 length: 14 amino acids. CDR3 coding DNA: TGTGCCAGCAGTGAAGCGCAGCGGGGAGTGGAGCTGTTTTTT. This translates into CASSEAQRGVELFF. The complete variable domain, with remaining parts taken from reference TRBV2 and TRBJ2-2, reads EPEVTQTPSHQVTQMGQEVILRCVPISNHLYFYWYRQILGQKVEFLVSFYNNEISEKSEIFDDQFSVERPDGSNFTLKIRSTKLEDSAMYFCASSEAQRGVELFFGEGSRLTVL.

The chain employs TRBV4-1 and TRBJ1-5; tentative D call: TRBD1 (5 bases). The CDR3 has 16 residues. Trimming left V 5 bases short and J 0 bases short, with 14 bases between. Germline CDR1 is MGHRA and CDR2 is YSYEKL. DNA for the CDR3: TGCGCCAGCAGCACCTCACAGGTCCATAGCAATCAGCCCCAGCATTTT. Translated: CASSTSQVHSNQPQHF.

This clone was counted between two and nine times. The chain employs TRBV7-2 and TRBJ1-6; TRBD1 is a possible D gene (6 bases). The CDR3 totals 13 residues. V gave up 5 bases and J gave up 14 bases, with 16 bases separating them. Per the germline V gene, CDR1 is SGHTA and CDR2 is FQGNSA. CDR3 coding DNA: TGTGCCAGCAGCGATATGGTGTCAGGGGCCCTCCACTTT. Protein product: CASSDMVSGALHF. Full variable domain (outside the CDR3, taken from reference TRBV7-2 and TRBJ1-6): GAGVSQSPSNKVTEKGKDVELRCDPISGHTALYWYRQSLGQGLEFLIYFQGNSAPDKSGLPSDRFSAERTGGSVSTLTIQRTQQEDSAVYLCASSDMVSGALHFGNGTRLTVT.

The V gene is TRBV18, the J gene TRBJ1-1; D not resolved. The CDR3 totals 15 residues. Trimming removed 0 bases from V and 3 bases from J, with 11 bases in between. CDR1 and CDR2 from the germline V gene are KGHSH and LQKENI. CDR3 loop: CASSPPQVRYTEAFF. The CDR3 DNA sequence: TGTGCCAGCTCACCACCCCAGGTGCGATACACTGAAGCTTTCTTT.

The chain carries TRBV7-3 and TRBJ2-1; TRBD1 aligns across 8 bases. Germline V gives CDR1 SGHTA, CDR2 FQGTGA. V gave up 4 bases and J gave up 5 bases; unmatched junction bases: 4. The CDR3 length is 14 residues. This CDR3 reads CASSSQGGNNEQFF. The CDR3 DNA reads TGTGCCAGCAGCTCACAGGGGGGAAACAATGAGCAGTTCTTC.

The chain uses TRBV2 and TRBJ1-5, with D tentatively TRBD1 (6 bases). CDR1 is SNHLY, CDR2 FYNNEI, per germline. There are 14 residues in the CDR3. Deletions cut 9 bases from V and 2 bases from J, with 14 bases between. This chain's CDR3 is CARGKTGGNQPQHF. The CDR3 DNA follows: TGTGCCAGAGGGAAGACAGGAGGCAATCAGCCCCAGCATTTT.

This clone was seen more than once but under ten times. This sequence joins TRBV4-2 and TRBJ2-1; D possibly corresponds to TRBD1 (6 bases). The V and J ends lost 3 bases and 0 bases respectively, with 12 bases between them. The CDR3 spans 16 residues. Per germline, CDR1 LGHNA and CDR2 YNFKEQ. The CDR3 reads CASSQATGSSYNEQFF. For the CDR3, the DNA is TGTGCCAGCAGCCAGGCCACAGGGAGCTCCTACAATGAGCAGTTCTTC.

The sample holds a few counts of this clone. The chain recombines TRBV7-2 with TRBJ2-7; D gene uncertain. The germline V and J ends were trimmed by 2 bases and 4 bases, with 18 bases remaining between them. The germline V gene encodes CDR1 SGHTA and CDR2 FQGNSA. This CDR3 is built from 16 residues. The CDR3 region is CASSLPPWHRRYEQYF. CDR3 nucleotides: TGTGCCAGCAGCTTACCTCCCTGGCATCGCCGTTACGAGCAGTACTTC.

This chain uses TRBV11-2 with TRBJ2-2; 7 bases fit TRBD2. CDR1 and CDR2 from the germline V gene are SGHAT and FQNNGV. This CDR3 region has 14 residues. Unmatched junction bases numbered 4, after V lost 3 bases and J lost 6 bases. In DNA form, the CDR3 reads TGTGCCAGCAGCTTTAATGGGGGGGCCGGGGAGCTGTTTTTT. Translated, it gives CASSFNGGAGELFF. The entire variable domain, with the rest obtained from reference TRBV11-2 and TRBJ2-2, is as follows: EAGVAQSPRYKIIEKRQSVAFWCNPISGHATLYWYQQILGQGPKLLIQFQNNGVVDDSQLPKDRFSAERLKGVDSTLKIQPAKLEDSAVYLCASSFNGGAGELFFGEGSRLTVL.

V and J are TRBV4-3 and TRBJ1-3; 7 bases are a match to TRBD1. The ends lost 2 bases at V and 0 bases at J; junction bases unmatched: 7. CDR3 size: 17 residues. Germline lookup yields CDR1 LGHNA and CDR2 YSLEER. In DNA, the CDR3 is TGCGCCAGCAGCCAAAACCCCCGGGACAGCTCTGGAAACACCATATATTTT. Its translation is CASSQNPRDSSGNTIYF.

This clone was detected only a few times. V is TRBV2 and J is TRBJ2-3, with 8 bases aligning to TRBD1. Germline-derived CDR1 and CDR2 are SNHLY and FYNNEI. The J segment lost 1 base and the V segment lost 6 bases, leaving 12 bases of the junction unmatched. The CDR3 length is 17 residues. The CDR3 DNA follows: TGTGCCAGCAGCAGGACAGGGTACACAGGACGCACAGATACGCAGTATTTT. Translation gives CASSRTGYTGRTDTQYF.

CDR3 sequence (DNA): TGTGCCAGCAGCGTGGGGGGGTACGAGGGCTCCTACGAGCAGTACTTC. Amino acid sequence: CASSVGGYEGSYEQYF. The chain combines TRBV9 with TRBJ2-7; 7 nucleotides line up with TRBD2. Germline values: CDR1 SGDLS, CDR2 YYNGEE. CDR3 size: 16 residues. J lost 0 bases, V lost 2 bases, and 8 bases had no gene match.

A few counts support this clone. V is TRBV6-5 and J is TRBJ2-3, with TRBD1 identical over 8 bases. The CDR3 spans 15 residues. Per germline, CDR1 MNHEY and CDR2 SVGAGI. With V trimmed by 4 bases and J by 4 bases, 7 bases remained unmatched. CDR3 sequence: CASSSGQGRSDTQYF. The CDR3 region has the DNA TGTGCCAGCAGTTCCGGACAGGGACGCTCAGATACGCAGTATTTT.

The J gene is TRBJ2-7, the V gene TRBV7-8; 7 nucleotides align to TRBD2. This CDR3 spans 16 amino acids. Germline V CDR1 and CDR2: SGHVS, FQNEAQ. The V gene end was trimmed by 1 base and the J gene end by 12 bases; junction bases not matched to a gene: 18. The CDR3 sequence: CASSLGGGGLFILGYF. CDR3 nucleotides: TGTGCCAGCAGCTTAGGGGGCGGGGGACTTTTCATTCTGGGGTACTTC.

In this sample, this clone turned up a few times. The CDR3 loop reads CASSPTGNTEAFF. In nucleotides, the CDR3 is TGTGCCAGCAGCCCTACAGGGAACACTGAAGCTTTCTTT. The chain uses TRBV7-9 and TRBJ1-1; D possibly corresponds to TRBD1 (5 bases). Trimming removed 5 bases at V and 1 base at J, with 8 bases between. This CDR3 region has 13 residues. Germline CDR1 reads SEHNR; CDR2 reads FQNEAQ (reference sequence).

V gene TRBV28 combines with J gene TRBJ2-7, with TRBD2 matching over 8 bases. Germline-derived CDR1 and CDR2 are MDHEN and SYDVKM. V dropped 8 bases and J dropped 3; count of bases not matched to a gene: 9. The CDR3 has 14 amino acids. For the CDR3, the DNA is TGTGCCAGCCGGGCGGGACTAGACTTCTACGAGCAGTACTTC. This sequence encodes CASRAGLDFYEQYF. Based on the CDR3 plus reference TRBV28 and TRBJ2-7, the full variable domain is DVKVTQSSRYLVKRTGEKVFLECVQDMDHENMFWYRQDPGLGLRLIYFSYDVKMKEKGDIPEGYSVSREKKERFSLILESASTNQTSMYLCASRAGLDFYEQYFGPGTRLTVT.

The V gene is TRBV10-3, the J gene TRBJ2-2; 10 nucleotides agree with TRBD1. V lost 0 bases and J lost 5; bases outside the gene matches: 3. This CDR3 is built from 16 residues. Germline CDR1 ENHRY, CDR2 SYGVKD. CDR3 residues: CAISESRDRGTGELFF. The CDR3 bases are TGTGCCATCAGTGAGTCAAGGGACAGGGGAACCGGGGAGCTGTTTTTT.

J is TRBJ1-3 and V is TRBV4-3, with D maybe TRBD1 (6 bases). Trimming took off 4 bases at V and 1 base at J, with 23 bases between the two ends. The length of the CDR3 is 19 residues. In germline, CDR1 is LGHNA, CDR2 YSLEER. In DNA form, the CDR3 reads TGCGCCAGCAGCCCTTCTCACAGGGTCCGACCTACTTCTGGAAACACCATATATTTT. This sequence encodes CASSPSHRVRPTSGNTIYF.

This clone appeared a few times. This chain connects TRBV23-1 to TRBJ1-1; the D is unclear. TRBV23-1 is filed as an ORF, its function uncertain. The CDR3 contains 15 residues. V lost 0 bases and J lost 1, with 9 bases in between. Here the CDR3 reads CASSQSRRENTEAFF. In DNA form, the CDR3 reads TGCGCCAGCAGTCAATCTCGGCGGGAGAACACTGAAGCTTTCTTT.

The chain joins TRBV7-9 to TRBJ1-6; the D is unclear. The CDR3 consists of 15 residues. Germline V gives CDR1 SEHNR, CDR2 FQNEAQ (reference sequence). Trimming shortened V by 5 bases and J by 6 bases, and 14 bases separated the two germline ends. For the CDR3, the DNA is TGTGCCAGCAGCCCGGGAGATCACCGTAATTCACCCCTCCACTTT. Residues: CASSPGDHRNSPLHF.